This TCR beta chain was recovered during a study of T cells in Graves' hyperthyroidism and ophthalmopathy. About the research overall: Peripheral blood was taken when the disease was first diagnosed, before any treatment began.

Study outcomes and limitations: Most thyroid clonotypes that were expanded above 0.001 also turned up in blood.

Amplification of TCR beta CDR3 regions was performed using RNA transcripts as template. The HTBI primer set was used in a first-round RT-PCR of the TCR CDR3. TCRdb reanalysed the multiplex PCR reads using MiXCR and keeps one entry per CDR3 protein. The repertoire holds 300,000 to 400,000 distinct CDR3 sequences, with 14% as singletons. Trimming left V 6 bases short and J 0 bases short, with 5 bases between. Germline V gene data show CDR1 as ENHRY and CDR2 as SYGVKD. The CDR3 extends over 13 amino acids. The sample holds many counts of this clonotype. Antigen specificity is unknown. V usage is TRBV10-3 and J usage is TRBJ2-2; no firm D call. The specimen was blood. This clonotype was obtained from a woman aged 55-70 years with Graves' hyperthyroidism. The CDR3, as DNA: TGTGCCATCAGCCCGCCGAACACCGGGGAGCTGTTTTTT. Encoded protein: CAISPPNTGELFF.